Listed below are T cell receptor beta chains from one sample, sequenced in a study of blood T cell repertoires in COVID-19. Here immunoSEQ multiplex PCR was the method, and the copy in TCRdb shows in-frame clones only, minus some. This sample has about 240,000 clones, with around 85% found just once. Sequenced input: PBMCs or T cells enriched from blood (not recorded which). The receptors shown here come from a woman aged 40 to 55 with acute COVID-19. The CDR3 runs from the conserved cysteine through the conserved F or W. The D gene is left open where the match is weak. Not every row has a clone size; where given, it reads once, few, many or a size class.

length	D	size	J	V	DNA	CDR3
14	TRBD1	NA	TRBJ2-1	TRBV20-1	TGCAGTGCAAGTGGGCAGGGGGCGCGAAATGAGCAGTTCTTC	CSASGQGARNEQFF
15	NA	once	TRBJ2-1	TRBV5-1	TGCGCCAGCAGCCAAGCCGGGACTGCTACAAATGAGCAGTTCTTC	CASSQAGTATNEQFF
14	NA	once	TRBJ1-1	TRBV5-6	TGTGCCAGCAGCTTGTCTGAGTTGAACACTGAAGCTTTCTTT	CASSLSELNTEAFF
13	NA	NA	TRBJ1-1	TRBV7-3	TGTGCCAGCAGCTTACAGGGTAACACTGAAGCTTTCTTT	CASSLQGNTEAFF
15	TRBD2	few	TRBJ2-1	TRBV4-1	TGCGCCAGCAGCCCCAGCGGGACCTCCTACAATGAGCAGTTCTTC	CASSPSGTSYNEQFF
16	TRBD2	NA	TRBJ2-2	TRBV6-5	TGTGCCAGCAGTTTTAGGAGCGGGGCCGTGTCCGGGGAGCTGTTTTTT	CASSFRSGAVSGELFF
15	TRBD1	few	TRBJ1-1	TRBV5-6	TGTGCCAGCAGTGTCGGGACAGGGGCGAACACTGAAGCTTTCTTT	CASSVGTGANTEAFF
12	NA	NA	TRBJ2-1	TRBV11-2	TGTGCCAGCAGCCCCGCGTACAATGAGCAGTTCTTC	CASSPAYNEQFF
14	TRBD2	NA	TRBJ2-1	TRBV5-4	TGTGCCAGCAGCTTCCCTAGCGGGAGTAATGAGCAGTTCTTC	CASSFPSGSNEQFF
11	NA	NA	TRBJ2-7	TRBV13	TGTGCCAGCAGCTTAACGGACGAGCAGTACTTC	CASSLTDEQYF
17	TRBD1	once	TRBJ2-7	TRBV11-2	TGTGCCAGCAGCCGAACAGCACAGGGGGCAGGCTCCTACGAGCAGTACTTC	CASSRTAQGAGSYEQYF
14	TRBD2	NA	TRBJ2-7	TRBV7-9	TGTGCCAGCAGCTTACCAAGCGGGAGGGGCGAGCAGTACTTC	CASSLPSGRGEQYF
14	TRBD2	NA	TRBJ2-1	TRBV6-5	TGTGCCAGCAGTCTAGCGGGAGGGCTGCATGAGCAGTTCTTC	CASSLAGGLHEQFF
11	NA	NA	TRBJ1-1	TRBV6-5	TGTGCCAGCAGTAAACAGGCTGAAGCTTTCTTT	CASSKQAEAFF
15	TRBD2	NA	TRBJ2-4	TRBV3-1/TRBV3-2	TGTGCCAGCAGCCAAGAAAGAGCGGGAGGGCCATTGGTCGTTTTC	CASSQERAGGPLVVF
14	NA	NA	TRBJ2-7	TRBV19	TGTGCCAGTAGTACCCACCTAGGTACCTACGAGCAGTACTTC	CASSTHLGTYEQYF
15	TRBD2	once	TRBJ2-3	TRBV7-9	TGTGCCAGCATCTCAGGCCGACTAGCGGAAGATACGCAGTATTTT	CASISGRLAEDTQYF
13	NA	NA	TRBJ1-2	TRBV3-1/TRBV3-2	TGTGCCAGCAGCCTCAGGACAGAGGAGGGCTACACCTTC	CASSLRTEEGYTF
15	NA	NA	TRBJ2-5	TRBV4-1	TGCGCCAGCAGCCAAGATCGGGTCCAGCGTGAGACCCAGTACTTC	CASSQDRVQRETQYF
14	TRBD1	NA	TRBJ2-7	TRBV5-3	TGTGCCAGAAGCTTACTCACAGGGGGACCCGAGCAGTACTTC	CARSLLTGGPEQYF
15	TRBD1	NA	TRBJ2-7	TRBV5-1	TGCGCCAGCAGCTTGGGTGACAGGGTATCCTACGAGCAGTACTTC	CASSLGDRVSYEQYF
17	NA	NA	TRBJ1-3	TRBV19	TGTGCCAGTAGTATTGCCTGGGAGGTGATGACTGGAAACACCATATATTTT	CASSIAWEVMTGNTIYF
14	TRBD2	NA	TRBJ2-5	TRBV30	TGTGCCTGGCGACTAGCGGGAGGAGGGGAGACCCAGTACTTC	CAWRLAGGGETQYF
14	TRBD1	NA	TRBJ2-2	TRBV2	TGTGCCAGTCAGTGGGACAGGAACACCGGGGAGCTGTTTTTT	CASQWDRNTGELFF
16	TRBD1	NA	TRBJ2-1	TRBV6-5	TGTGCCAGCAGTTACGAGGCAGGGGGCCGGGACAATGAGCAGTTCTTC	CASSYEAGGRDNEQFF
14	NA	NA	TRBJ1-5	TRBV7-9	TGTGCCAGCAGCGCTGGGACTGCCGCCCAGCCCCAGCATTTT	CASSAGTAAQPQHF
15	TRBD2	once	TRBJ2-7	TRBV27	TGTGCCAGCAGTTTCGAGCGGGAGAATGTCTACGAGCAGTACTTC	CASSFERENVYEQYF
16	NA	few	TRBJ1-1	TRBV19	TGTGCCAGTAGTATCGAGACAGGAGAGACAAACACTGAAGCTTTCTTT	CASSIETGETNTEAFF
16	NA	NA	TRBJ1-3	TRBV15	TGTGCCACCAGCAGAGATTCAGGGAATCCTGGAAACACCATATATTTT	CATSRDSGNPGNTIYF
15	NA	NA	TRBJ2-3	TRBV3-1/TRBV3-2	TGTGCCAGCAGCCAAGATTTCACAGGAACAGATACGCAGTATTTT	CASSQDFTGTDTQYF
17	TRBD1	NA	TRBJ1-2	TRBV27	TGTGCCAGCAGCTTCCTAAGGACAGGGGCTTCTAACTATGGCTACACCTTC	CASSFLRTGASNYGYTF
17	NA	NA	TRBJ1-3	TRBV9	TGTGCCAGCAGCGTATTTGGGACTAAGCTCTCTGGAAACACCATATATTTT	CASSVFGTKLSGNTIYF
15	TRBD2	once	TRBJ2-3	TRBV5-1	TGCGCCAGCAGCCCCACTAGCGTTAATTCCGATACGCAGTATTTT	CASSPTSVNSDTQYF
19	TRBD1	NA	TRBJ1-2	TRBV5-1	TGCGCCAGCAGCTTGGCCTTAAGTCGGACAGGGGGCCAGAACAGTGGCTACACCTTC	CASSLALSRTGGQNSGYTF
12	NA	few	TRBJ2-7	TRBV14	TGTGCCAGCAGCCCCTTTCCGGGTGAGCAGTACTTC	CASSPFPGEQYF
18	TRBD2	NA	TRBJ2-4	TRBV6-1	TGTGCCAGCAGTGAAGCTAAGATAGCGGGAATAGCCAAAAACATTCAGTACTTC	CASSEAKIAGIAKNIQYF
15	TRBD2	once	TRBJ2-1	TRBV10-3	TGTGCCATCAGATCCGGGACTAGCGGCTACAATGAGCAGTTCTTC	CAIRSGTSGYNEQFF
16	NA	NA	TRBJ2-6	TRBV24-1	TGTGCCACCCAACGGAGTACAAGCTCTGGGGCCAACGTCCTGACTTTC	CATQRSTSSGANVLTF
16	NA	NA	TRBJ2-2	TRBV12-5	TGTGCTAGTGGTTTTTGGGGGCCATCGAACACCGGGGAGCTGTTTTTT	CASGFWGPSNTGELFF
15	NA	NA	TRBJ2-1	TRBV7-6	TGTGCCAGCAGCTTAGAAGACTCCGCGGGCAATGAGCAGTTCTTC	CASSLEDSAGNEQFF
15	TRBD2	once	TRBJ2-3	TRBV9	TGTGCCAGCACCAGTAGCGGGACTAACACAGATACGCAGTATTTT	CASTSSGTNTDTQYF
14	NA	NA	TRBJ2-1	TRBV5-6	TGTGCCAGCAGCTCCTCCCGCGGGGCGAATGAGCAGTTCTTC	CASSSSRGANEQFF
15	NA	NA	TRBJ2-1	TRBV7-2	TGTGCCAGCAGCTTAACATACCCCTCCTACAATGAGCAGTTCTTC	CASSLTYPSYNEQFF
16	TRBD1	few	TRBJ1-5	TRBV18	TGTGCCAGCTCACCACGGGACAGGGGTGGCAATCAGCCCCAGCATTTT	CASSPRDRGGNQPQHF
17	NA	NA	TRBJ2-1	TRBV24-1	TGTGCCACGTCATCGTCGGCCACCCTGAAGGAAAGCGATGAGCAGTTCTTC	CATSSSATLKESDEQFF
15	TRBD2	once	TRBJ2-7	TRBV11-3	TGTGCCAGCAGCTTAGCGCCTAGCGGGGGCTACGAGCAGTACTTC	CASSLAPSGGYEQYF
15	TRBD1	NA	TRBJ1-1	TRBV9	TGTGCCAGCAGCGTAGAGGGGGCGGGAGGCACTGAAGCTTTCTTT	CASSVEGAGGTEAFF
14	TRBD2	many	TRBJ2-3	TRBV5-4	TGTGCCAGCAGCTCTAGCGGGACCCCAGATACGCAGTATTTT	CASSSSGTPDTQYF